The 10 T cell receptor beta chains reported below all come from one sample, sequenced in a study of T-cell memory formation after mild COVID-19. TCRdb redid the calling of the 5' RACE reads with MiXCR, one entry per CDR3 protein. The sample holds 450,000 to 650,000 distinct CDR3 sequences, 18% seen once. The sequenced sample was PBMCs or a T cell subset sorted from them (not recorded which). The receptor source for this set is an adult woman who had mild COVID-19 (a few samples of this study predate the infection). Cell type and time point are not known.

The chain uses TRBV5-1 and TRBJ2-5; 14 bases are shared with TRBD2. The V and J ends lost 4 bases and 5 bases, in that order; junction bases with no gene match: 10. Germline V gives CDR1 SGHRS, CDR2 YFSETQ. The CDR3 has 17 residues. CDR3 coding DNA: TGCGCCAGCAGCCCGGGACTAGCGGGGGACACCGCGGAGACCCAGTACTTC. Its translation: CASSPGLAGDTAETQYF.

The chain joins TRBV29-1 to TRBJ2-5; D is ambiguous. Germline V CDR1 and CDR2: SQVTM, ANQGSEA. Trimming stripped 0 bases from V and 3 bases from J, with 2 bases between. The CDR3 length is 11 residues. The CDR3: CSVEEKETQYF. CDR3 in DNA: TGCAGCGTTGAAGAAAAAGAGACCCAGTACTTC.

The V gene is TRBV29-1, the J gene TRBJ1-1, with 7 bases lining up with TRBD1. Germline CDR1 reads SQVTM; CDR2 reads ANQGSEA. This CDR3 region has 10 residues. V was pared by 6 bases and J by 8 bases, with 3 bases of the junction left unmatched. CDR3 DNA: TGCAGCGTCAGGACAGGAGAAGCTTTCTTT. This sequence encodes CSVRTGEAFF.

There are a few counts of this clonotype. The V gene is TRBV12-3 or TRBV12-4, the J gene TRBJ1-1; D gene uncertain. V lost 1 base and J 7 bases, leaving 10 bases between the germline ends. The CDR3 extends over 13 amino acids. This chain's CDR3 is CASSLVGLGEAFF. The CDR3 DNA reads TGTGCCAGCAGTTTAGTCGGGCTGGGTGAAGCTTTCTTT.

This clonotype appeared a few times. The chain couples TRBV5-1 to TRBJ2-5, with D possibly TRBD2 on 5 matching bases. V was clipped by 7 bases and J by 2 bases, with 15 bases between them. The CDR3 is made up of 14 amino acids. Germline V gives CDR1 SGHRS, CDR2 YFSETQ. CDR3 in DNA: TGCGCCAGCTCTAGCCCGCTGGCGCAAGAGACCCAGTACTTC. Its translation: CASSSPLAQETQYF.

The gene calls are TRBV7-9 and TRBJ1-2; D is unresolved. The CDR3 is 13 amino acids. Germline-derived CDR1 and CDR2 are SEHNR and FQNEAQ (reference sequence). Trimming stripped 5 bases from V and 7 bases from J, with 14 bases between. The CDR3 bases are TGTGCCAGCAGCCACGGGTCGAGTGGTGGCTACACCTTC. It specifies CASSHGSSGGYTF.

In its sample, this clonotype was seen a few times. This chain uses TRBV5-6 with TRBJ2-3, with a tentative D call TRBD2 (7 bases). CDR1 and CDR2 from the germline V gene are SGHDT and YYEEEE. V was trimmed by 6 bases and J by 2 bases, leaving 19 bases between them. CDR3 length: 16 amino acids. The DNA for the CDR3 is TGTGCCAGCAACTCGGGGGGCGTCCGTATCACAGATACGCAGTATTTT. This gives the protein CASNSGGVRITDTQYF.

This clonotype was observed at least ten times. V is TRBV12-3 or TRBV12-4 and J is TRBJ2-7; tentative D call: TRBD2 (6 bases). V was clipped by 6 bases and J by 2 bases, with 11 bases between them. The CDR3 is 13 residues long. In DNA, the CDR3 is TGTGCCAGCAGGCGGGACGGGACCTACGAGCAGTACTTC. Protein sequence: CASRRDGTYEQYF.

This clonotype appeared a few times. The chain recombines TRBV7-8 with TRBJ2-1, with 7 nucleotides matching TRBD1. The J segment lost 0 bases and the V segment lost 5 bases, leaving 7 bases of the junction unmatched. CDR3 size: 16 residues. The germline CDR1 and CDR2 sequences are SGHVS and FQNEAQ. CDR3 protein: CASSGPGQSSYNEQFF. Here the CDR3 DNA reads TGTGCCAGCAGCGGGCCGGGACAGAGCTCCTACAATGAGCAGTTCTTC.

In its sample, this clonotype was seen many times. This sequence joins TRBV4-2 and TRBJ2-1, with TRBD2 identical over 9 bases. The germline CDR1 and CDR2 sequences are LGHNA and YNFKEQ. V lost 3 bases and J lost 6; bases outside the gene matches: 9. The CDR3 has 16 residues. Here the CDR3 reads CASSHASGRRINEQFF. As DNA, the CDR3 is TGTGCCAGCAGCCATGCGAGCGGGAGGAGGATCAATGAGCAGTTCTTC.